Presented here are 12 T cell receptor beta chains from one specimen sequenced in a study of cytomegalovirus exposure and HLA in healthy donors. 60 Vbeta and 13 Jbeta primers were used in PCR. Sequencing used immunoSEQ multiplex PCR; TCRdb keeps in-frame clones, though not all of them. The table has about 120,000 clones, approximately 79% seen once. Sample: PBMCs. The source of these receptors is a man over 45 in good health and CMV-seropositive.

CDR3 region: CASSVQGAADTQYF. Written as DNA, the CDR3 is TGCGCCAGCAGCGTACAGGGGGCCGCAGATACGCAGTATTTT. The gene calls are TRBV5-1 and TRBJ2-3, with TRBD1 identical over 9 bases. V gave up 4 bases and J gave up 4 bases; unmatched junction bases: 4. CDR3 length: 14 amino acids. Germline V gene lookup returns CDR1 SGHRS and CDR2 YFSETQ.

The chain employs TRBV27 and TRBJ2-3; unclear D gene. With 1 base removed from V and 3 bases from J, the gap between germline ends came to 8 bases. Germline assignment: CDR1 MNHEY and CDR2 SMNVEV (reference sequence). The CDR3 runs to 14 residues. As DNA, the CDR3 is TGTGCCAGCAGTTTATTAACATTAACAGATACGCAGTATTTT. Its protein is CASSLLTLTDTQYF.

This chain links TRBV6-5 with TRBJ1-2; 9 positions match TRBD1. The germline CDR1 and CDR2 sequences are MNHEY and SVGAGI. V shed 6 bases, J shed 8 bases, and the junction held 10 bases outside the gene matches. The CDR3 is 14 amino acids. CDR3 bases: TGTGCCAGCAGCTCCGGACAGGGGCTCTACGGCTACACCTTC. Encoded protein: CASSSGQGLYGYTF.

This clone was detected once. V and J are TRBV19 and TRBJ2-7, with D possibly matching TRBD2 (6 bases). V lost 6 bases and J 3 bases, leaving 12 bases between the germline ends. CDR1 is LNHDA and CDR2 is SQIVND in the germline V gene (reference sequence). This CDR3 is built from 13 residues. DNA of the CDR3: TGTGCCAGTAGCCCATCCGGGGGCTACGAGCAGTACTTC. Its translation is CASSPSGGYEQYF.

V usage is TRBV19 and J usage is TRBJ2-6, with 12 positions matching TRBD2. Germline V CDR1 and CDR2: LNHDA, SQIVND (reference sequence). The CDR3 spans 17 residues. V was clipped by 9 bases and J by 0 bases; unmatched bases: 6. The chain's CDR3 is CASQTSGSASGANVLTF. DNA for the CDR3: TGTGCCAGCCAGACTAGCGGGAGTGCCTCTGGGGCCAACGTCCTGACTTTC.

V usage is TRBV4-1 and J usage is TRBJ2-5, with D unclear. From germline, CDR1 is MGHRA and CDR2 YSYEKL. V lost 3 bases and J 3 bases, leaving 17 bases between the germline ends. The CDR3 runs to 16 residues. The CDR3 spells CASSHPYAPGKETQYF. DNA for the CDR3: TGCGCCAGCAGCCACCCGTACGCTCCTGGCAAAGAGACCCAGTACTTC.

The chain is built from TRBV13 and TRBJ2-1; maybe TRBD1 (6 bases). V dropped 5 bases and J dropped 6 bases, with 8 bases sitting between them. This CDR3 region has 12 residues. The germline CDR1 and CDR2 sequences are PRHDT and FYEKMQ (reference sequence). CDR3 bases: TGTGCCAGCAGCATACAGGGCAATGAGCAGTTCTTC. Encoded protein: CASSIQGNEQFF.

The gene calls are TRBV9 and TRBJ2-1; 11 bases map to TRBD2. CDR1 and CDR2 (germline): SGDLS, YYNGEE. This CDR3 comprises 19 residues. Trimming cost V 0 bases and J 7 bases; bases outside gene matches: 15. CDR3 region: CASSVEMGTSGLKVNEQFF. CDR3 nucleotide sequence: TGTGCCAGCAGCGTAGAGATGGGGACTAGCGGACTCAAGGTGAATGAGCAGTTCTTC.

This clone was seen once. The chain uses TRBV6-6 and TRBJ2-1; no definite D call. Between the trimmed V and J ends, which lost 5 bases and 5 bases, there was a span of 13 bases. CDR1 is MNHNY and CDR2 is SVGAGI in the germline V gene (reference sequence). This CDR3 is built from 14 residues. The CDR3 bases are TGTGCCAGCAGTCCCCCCTTAGTCCACAATGAGCAGTTCTTC. This translates into CASSPPLVHNEQFF.

This chain joins TRBV7-9 and TRBJ1-4; 8 nucleotides match TRBD1. The V gene end was trimmed by 1 base and the J gene end by 3 bases; junction bases not matched to a gene: 7. The CDR3 is made up of 17 amino acids. CDR1 SEHNR and CDR2 FQNEAQ come from the germline V gene (reference sequence). Here the CDR3 reads CASSLGQGRGANEKLFF. In DNA form, the CDR3 reads TGTGCCAGCAGCTTAGGACAGGGGCGCGGGGCTAATGAAAAACTGTTTTTT.

The chain links TRBV28 to TRBJ2-2, with TRBD1 identical over 8 bases. The CDR3 runs 16 residues. With V trimmed by 4 bases and J by 1 base, 5 bases remained unmatched. CDR1 and CDR2 (germline): MDHEN, SYDVKM. The CDR3: CASSSAGTGNTGELFF. DNA for the CDR3: TGTGCCAGCAGTTCAGCCGGGACAGGGAACACCGGGGAGCTGTTTTTT.

This clone was detected a few times. The CDR3, as DNA: TGTGCCAGTTCCGGGACAGGGTTGGAGACCCAGTACTTC. Translation gives CASSGTGLETQYF. This chain connects TRBV19 to TRBJ2-5; 9 bases map to TRBD1. From germline, CDR1 is LNHDA and CDR2 SQIVND (reference sequence). V shed 8 bases, J shed 5 bases, and the junction held 6 bases outside the gene matches. This CDR3 is built from 13 residues.